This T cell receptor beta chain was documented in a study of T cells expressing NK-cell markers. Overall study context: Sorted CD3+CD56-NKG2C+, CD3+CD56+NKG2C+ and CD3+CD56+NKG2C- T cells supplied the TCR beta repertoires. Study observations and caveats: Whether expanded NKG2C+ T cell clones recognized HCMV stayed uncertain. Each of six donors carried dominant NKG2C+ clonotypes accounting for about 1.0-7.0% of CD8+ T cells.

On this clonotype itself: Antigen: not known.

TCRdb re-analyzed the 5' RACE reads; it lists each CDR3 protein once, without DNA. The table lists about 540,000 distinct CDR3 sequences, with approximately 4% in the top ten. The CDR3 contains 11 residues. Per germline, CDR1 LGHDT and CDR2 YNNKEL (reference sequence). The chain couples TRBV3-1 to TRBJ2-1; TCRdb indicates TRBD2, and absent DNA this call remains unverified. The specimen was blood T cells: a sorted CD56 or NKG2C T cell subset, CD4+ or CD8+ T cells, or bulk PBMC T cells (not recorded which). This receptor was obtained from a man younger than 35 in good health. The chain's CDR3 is CASFTAGKQFF.